Following are 7 T cell receptor beta chains from one sample sequenced in a study of PD-L1 blockade in urothelial cancer. The time point was: pretreatment peripheral blood. Some clones are missing from TCRdb's copy, which holds only in-frame ones; the method was immunoSEQ multiplex PCR. The profile shows around 100,000 clones, around 91% of them singletons. The sequenced sample was PBMCs, obtained around atezolizumab (anti-PD-L1) treatment. The receptor set was obtained from a man aged 55 to 69 with urothelial cancer.

The chain combines TRBV4-3 with TRBJ2-3; TRBD2 agrees at 13 bases. Germline V CDR1 and CDR2: LGHNA, YSLEER. After removal of 2 bases from V and 4 bases from J, the junction contained 6 bases not matched to a gene. The length of the CDR3 is 17 residues. The CDR3 protein is CASSQQLAGGLADTQYF. The CDR3 DNA reads TGCGCCAGCAGCCAACAACTAGCGGGGGGGTTGGCAGATACGCAGTATTTT.

This chain uses TRBV19 with TRBJ1-5; D is uncertain. Trimming left V 6 bases short and J 8 bases short, with 11 bases between. There are 12 residues in the CDR3. Germline values: CDR1 LNHDA, CDR2 SQIVND (reference sequence). CDR3 sequence reads: CASRTSIEPQHF. The CDR3 DNA follows: TGTGCCAGTAGGACTTCGATCGAGCCCCAGCATTTT. Complete variable domain (other parts from reference TRBV19 and TRBJ1-5): DGGITQSPKYLFRKEGQNVTLSCEQNLNHDAMYWYRQDPGQGLRLIYYSQIVNDFQKGDIAEGYSVSREKKESFPLTVTSAQKNPTAFYLCASRTSIEPQHFGDGTRLSIL.

This chain joins TRBV4-2 and TRBJ2-5; 7 bases match TRBD1. The V segment lost 0 bases and the J segment 5 bases; nucleotides outside the gene matches: 12. The germline gives CDR1 LGHNA, CDR2 YNFKEQ. The CDR3 is 17 residues long. The CDR3 region is CASSQEHTGAGYETQYF. CDR3 nucleotide sequence: TGTGCCAGCAGCCAAGAACATACAGGGGCCGGGTATGAGACCCAGTACTTC.

The chain links TRBV4-1 to TRBJ2-7; TRBD1 matches 10 bases. With V trimmed by 6 bases and J by 4 bases, 9 bases remained unmatched. The germline V gene has CDR1 MGHRA and CDR2 YSYEKL. The length of the CDR3 is 15 residues. DNA of the CDR3: TGCGCCAGCAGGTTGGGACAGGGGCCGGGGTACGAGCAGTACTTC. Its translation: CASRLGQGPGYEQYF.

The chain uses TRBV10-2 and TRBJ2-2, with TRBD1 matching over 9 bases. Trimming removed 3 bases from V and 7 bases from J; junction bases left unmatched: 6. Per the germline V gene, CDR1 is WSHSY and CDR2 is SAAADI. The CDR3 has 15 residues. The CDR3 DNA follows: TGCGCCAGCAGTGAAGTGACAGGGGGGTACGGGGAGCTGTTTTTT. Translating it yields CASSEVTGGYGELFF.

The chain is built from TRBV7-9 and TRBJ2-1; 9 bases agree with TRBD2. Per germline, CDR1 SEHNR and CDR2 FQNEAQ (reference sequence). V was pared by 1 base and J by 7 bases, with 2 bases of the junction left unmatched. The CDR3 totals 14 residues. The CDR3 DNA sequence: TGTGCCAGCAGCTTAGTAGCGGGAGAAAATGAGCAGTTCTTC. Translated, it gives CASSLVAGENEQFF.

The chain recombines TRBV10-3 with TRBJ2-7; TRBD2 agrees at 15 bases. The V gene end was trimmed by 10 bases and the J gene end by 4 bases; junction bases not matched to a gene: 5. CDR1 is ENHRY, CDR2 SYGVKD, per germline. The CDR3 is made up of 14 amino acids. The CDR3 here is CATGTSGGFYEQYF. The DNA for the CDR3 is TGTGCCACTGGGACTAGCGGGGGGTTTTACGAGCAGTACTTC.